This TCR beta chain was sequenced in a study of blood T cell repertoires in COVID-19. Study at large: Collection of acute and convalescent COVID-19 samples took place in the United States, Italy and Spain. The analysed material was cDNA or gDNA that came from T cells, B-cell-depleted T cells, or PBMCs.

Original processing notes: Amplifying reference gene primers gave estimates of nucleated cell counts. Clones were read by immunoSEQ multiplex PCR, and TCRdb kept only the in-frame ones, dropping some. That table supplies the V and J calls and clone size; D and trimming were determined from the DNA. The sample holds more than 200,000 clones; 70% to 90% are singletons and the top ten take 2% to 2.5%. The germline V and J ends were trimmed by 0 bases and 8 bases, with 10 bases remaining between them. This CDR3 contains 13 residues. In germline, CDR1 is LGHNA, CDR2 YNFKEQ. This clonotype originated in a woman aged 45-59 years with acute or convalescent COVID-19. Sequenced: peripheral blood. The V gene is TRBV4-2, the J gene TRBJ1-2; D remains ambiguous. Here the CDR3 reads CASSQERPGGYTF. The CDR3 DNA reads TGTGCCAGCAGCCAAGAGAGACCGGGGGGCTACACCTTC.